The subject of this entry is one T cell receptor beta chain. The entry originates in a study of Ad26.COV2.S vaccination and SARS-CoV-2 variants. Study information: Participants got Ad26.COV2.S intramuscularly, once or twice 56 days apart.

Treatment: roughly 18 received Ad26.COV2.S at low or high dose, single or two shots; 5 received placebo; per-sample allocation not given. At day 63 after the first vaccine or placebo injection, samples were drawn. CDR1 is SGHNT and CDR2 is YYREEE in the germline V gene (reference sequence). Deletions cut 4 bases from V and 3 bases from J, with 11 bases between. The CDR3 extends over 13 amino acids. Some clones are missing from TCRdb's copy, which holds only in-frame ones; the method was immunoSEQ multiplex PCR. The sample yields some 480,000 clones, around 88% seen once. V usage is TRBV5-4 and J usage is TRBJ2-7; D unresolved. The sequence was obtained from a person between 18 and 65 years old who received the Ad26.COV2.S COVID-19 vaccine or a placebo. The sample here was peripheral blood, taken in a trial of Ad26.COV2.S vaccine versus placebo. The CDR3 DNA reads as TGTGCCAGCAGCCCCCCCGATATCTACGAGCAGTACTTC. Protein: CASSPPDIYEQYF.